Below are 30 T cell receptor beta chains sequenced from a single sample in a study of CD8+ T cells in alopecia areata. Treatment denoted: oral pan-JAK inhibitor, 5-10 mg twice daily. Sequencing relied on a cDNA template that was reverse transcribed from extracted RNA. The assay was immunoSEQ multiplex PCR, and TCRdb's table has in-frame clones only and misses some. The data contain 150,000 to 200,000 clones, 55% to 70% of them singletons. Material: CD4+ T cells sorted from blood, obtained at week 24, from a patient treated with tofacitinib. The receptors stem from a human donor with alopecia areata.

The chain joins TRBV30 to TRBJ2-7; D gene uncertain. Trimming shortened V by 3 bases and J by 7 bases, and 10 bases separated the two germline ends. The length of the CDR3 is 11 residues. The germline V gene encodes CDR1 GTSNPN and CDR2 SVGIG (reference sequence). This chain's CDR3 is CAWSTLREQYF. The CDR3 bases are TGTGCCTGGAGCACCTTGAGGGAGCAGTACTTC.

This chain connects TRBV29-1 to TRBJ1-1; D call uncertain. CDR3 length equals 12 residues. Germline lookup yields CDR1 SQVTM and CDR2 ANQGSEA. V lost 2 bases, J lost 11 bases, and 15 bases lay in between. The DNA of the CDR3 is TGCAGCGTTGAACCGTCAGCAGGATTGGCTTTCTTT. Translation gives CSVEPSAGLAFF.

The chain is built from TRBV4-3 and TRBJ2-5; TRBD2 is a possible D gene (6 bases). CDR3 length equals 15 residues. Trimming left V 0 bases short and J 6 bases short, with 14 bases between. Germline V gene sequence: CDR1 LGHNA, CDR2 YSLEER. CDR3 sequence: CASSQDPGGGQTQYF. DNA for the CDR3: TGCGCCAGCAGCCAAGACCCAGGAGGAGGGCAGACCCAGTACTTC.

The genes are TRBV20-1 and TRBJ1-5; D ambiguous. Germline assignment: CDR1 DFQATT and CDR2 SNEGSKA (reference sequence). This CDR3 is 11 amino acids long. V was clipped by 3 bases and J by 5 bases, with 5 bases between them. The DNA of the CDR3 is TGCAGTGCTAGCTCAGATCAGCCCCAGCATTTT. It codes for CSASSDQPQHF.

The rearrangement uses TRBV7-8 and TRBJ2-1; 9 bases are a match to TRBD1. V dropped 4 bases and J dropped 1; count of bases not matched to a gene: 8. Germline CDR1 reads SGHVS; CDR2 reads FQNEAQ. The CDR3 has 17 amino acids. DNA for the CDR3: TGTGCCAGCAGCTCCCCGGGACAGGGAAATTCCTACAATGAGCAGTTCTTC. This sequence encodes CASSSPGQGNSYNEQFF.

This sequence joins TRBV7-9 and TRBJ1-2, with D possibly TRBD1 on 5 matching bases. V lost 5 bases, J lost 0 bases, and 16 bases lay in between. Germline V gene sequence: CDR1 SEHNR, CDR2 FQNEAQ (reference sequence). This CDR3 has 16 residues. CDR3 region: CASSPMGEGTNYGYTF. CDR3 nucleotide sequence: TGTGCCAGCAGCCCAATGGGTGAGGGGACTAACTATGGCTACACCTTC.

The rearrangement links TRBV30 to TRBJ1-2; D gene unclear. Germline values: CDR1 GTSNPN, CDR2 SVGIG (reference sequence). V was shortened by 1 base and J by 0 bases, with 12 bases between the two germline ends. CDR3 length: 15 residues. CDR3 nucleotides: TGTGCCTGGAGTGGGTTCAACTACACTAACTATGGCTACACCTTC. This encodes CAWSGFNYTNYGYTF. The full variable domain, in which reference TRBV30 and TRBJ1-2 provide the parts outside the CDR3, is SQTIHQWPATLVQPVGSPLSLECTVEGTSNPNLYWYRQAAGRGLQLLFYSVGIGQISSEVPQNLSASRPQDRQFILSSKKLLLSDSGFYLCAWSGFNYTNYGYTFGSGTRLTVV.

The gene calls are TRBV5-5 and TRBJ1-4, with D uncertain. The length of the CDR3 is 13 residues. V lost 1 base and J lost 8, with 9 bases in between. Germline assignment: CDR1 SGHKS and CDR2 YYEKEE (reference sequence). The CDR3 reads CASSLNSREKLFF. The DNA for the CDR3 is TGTGCCAGCAGCTTGAATTCTCGGGAAAAACTGTTTTTT. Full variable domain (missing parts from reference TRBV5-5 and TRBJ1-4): DAGVTQSPTHLIKTRGQQVTLRCSPISGHKSVSWYQQVLGQGPQFIFQYYEKEERGRGNFPDRFSARQFPNYSSELNVNALLLGDSALYLCASSLNSREKLFFGSGTQLSVL.

CDR3 nucleotide sequence: TGTGCCTGGAGCGCATGGGGGGCAGGCAATCAGCCCCAGCATTTT. Protein sequence: CAWSAWGAGNQPQHF. The chain joins TRBV30 to TRBJ1-5; D possibly corresponds to TRBD1 (6 bases). V was trimmed by 3 bases and J by 2 bases, leaving 14 bases between them. Germline V gene data show CDR1 as GTSNPN and CDR2 as SVGIG (reference sequence). CDR3 size: 15 residues.

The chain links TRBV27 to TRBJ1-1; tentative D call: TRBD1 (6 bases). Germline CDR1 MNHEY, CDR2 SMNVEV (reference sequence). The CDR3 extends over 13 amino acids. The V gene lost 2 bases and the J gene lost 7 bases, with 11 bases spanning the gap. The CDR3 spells CASSLTGRGEAFF. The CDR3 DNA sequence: TGTGCCAGCAGTTTAACAGGGAGAGGTGAAGCTTTCTTT.

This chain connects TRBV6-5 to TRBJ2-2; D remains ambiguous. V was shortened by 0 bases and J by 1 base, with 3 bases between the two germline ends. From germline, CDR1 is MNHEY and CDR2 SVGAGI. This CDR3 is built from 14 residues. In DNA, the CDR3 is TGTGCCAGCAGTTACTCGGTGAACACCGGGGAGCTGTTTTTT. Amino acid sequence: CASSYSVNTGELFF.

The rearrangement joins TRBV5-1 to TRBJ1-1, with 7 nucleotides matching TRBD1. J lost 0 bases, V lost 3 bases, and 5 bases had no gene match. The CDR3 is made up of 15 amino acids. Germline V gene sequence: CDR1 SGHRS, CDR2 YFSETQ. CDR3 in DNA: TGCGCCAGCAGCTCGCTAGGGGGCCTGAACACTGAAGCTTTCTTT. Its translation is CASSSLGGLNTEAFF.

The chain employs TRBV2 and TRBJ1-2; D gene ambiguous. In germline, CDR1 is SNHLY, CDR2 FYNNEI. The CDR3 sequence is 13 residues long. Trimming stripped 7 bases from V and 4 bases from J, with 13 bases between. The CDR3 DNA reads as TGTGCCAGCATCACGACGGCCGTCTATGGCTACACCTTC. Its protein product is CASITTAVYGYTF.

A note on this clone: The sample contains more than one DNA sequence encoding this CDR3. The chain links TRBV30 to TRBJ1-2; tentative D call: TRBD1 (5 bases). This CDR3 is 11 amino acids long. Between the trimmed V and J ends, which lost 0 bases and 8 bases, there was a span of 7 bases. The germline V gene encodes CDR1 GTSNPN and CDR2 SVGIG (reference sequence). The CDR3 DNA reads TGTGCCTGGAGTGTAAAGGGGGGCTACACCTTC. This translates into CAWSVKGGYTF.

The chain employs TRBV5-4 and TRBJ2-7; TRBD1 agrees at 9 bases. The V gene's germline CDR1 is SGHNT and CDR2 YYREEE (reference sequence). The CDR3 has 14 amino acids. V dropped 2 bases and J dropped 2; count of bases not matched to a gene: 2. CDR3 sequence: CASSFTGGTYEQYF. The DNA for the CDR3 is TGTGCCAGCAGCTTTACAGGGGGCACCTACGAGCAGTACTTC.

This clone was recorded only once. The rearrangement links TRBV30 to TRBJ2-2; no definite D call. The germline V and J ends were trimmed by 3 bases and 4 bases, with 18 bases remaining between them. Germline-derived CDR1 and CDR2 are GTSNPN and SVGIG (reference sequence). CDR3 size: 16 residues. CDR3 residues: CAWRSYGVYSTGELFF. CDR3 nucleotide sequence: TGTGCCTGGAGGAGCTATGGGGTTTACTCCACCGGGGAGCTGTTTTTT.

CDR3 coding DNA: TGTGCCAGCAGTGAATTTCTAGCGGGGAGACAAGAGACCCAGTACTTC. Amino acid sequence: CASSEFLAGRQETQYF. The chain combines TRBV25-1 with TRBJ2-5, with 9 bases identical to TRBD2. The J segment lost 2 bases and the V segment lost 1 base, leaving 5 bases of the junction unmatched. Germline-derived CDR1 and CDR2 are MGHDK and SYGVNS. This CDR3 contains 16 residues.

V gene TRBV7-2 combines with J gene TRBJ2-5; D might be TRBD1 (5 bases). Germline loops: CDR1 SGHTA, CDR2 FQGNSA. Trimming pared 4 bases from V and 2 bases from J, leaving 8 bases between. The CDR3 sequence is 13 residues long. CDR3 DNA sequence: TGTGCCAGCAGCTCGACAGTACAAGAGACCCAGTACTTC. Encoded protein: CASSSTVQETQYF. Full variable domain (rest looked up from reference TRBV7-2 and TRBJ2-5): GAGVSQSPSNKVTEKGKDVELRCDPISGHTALYWYRQSLGQGLEFLIYFQGNSAPDKSGLPSDRFSAERTGGSVSTLTIQRTQQEDSAVYLCASSSTVQETQYFGPGTRLLVL.

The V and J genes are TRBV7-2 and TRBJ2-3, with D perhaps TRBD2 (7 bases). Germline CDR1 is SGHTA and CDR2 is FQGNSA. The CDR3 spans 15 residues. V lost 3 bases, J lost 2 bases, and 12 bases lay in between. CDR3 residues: CASSFGGGPTDTQYF. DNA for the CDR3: TGTGCCAGCAGCTTTGGCGGGGGCCCCACAGATACGCAGTATTTT.

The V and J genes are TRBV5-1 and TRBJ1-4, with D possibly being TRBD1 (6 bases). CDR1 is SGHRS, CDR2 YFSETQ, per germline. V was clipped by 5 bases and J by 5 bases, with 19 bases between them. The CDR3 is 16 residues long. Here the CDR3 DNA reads TGCGCCAGCAGTACCTCGGCACAGGGACTGAATGAAAAACTGTTTTTT. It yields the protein CASSTSAQGLNEKLFF.

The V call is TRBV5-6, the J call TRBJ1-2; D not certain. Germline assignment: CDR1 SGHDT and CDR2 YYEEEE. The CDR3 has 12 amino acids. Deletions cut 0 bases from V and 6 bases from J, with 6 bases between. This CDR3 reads CASSLGLDGYTF. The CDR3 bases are TGTGCCAGCAGCTTGGGGTTGGATGGCTACACCTTC.

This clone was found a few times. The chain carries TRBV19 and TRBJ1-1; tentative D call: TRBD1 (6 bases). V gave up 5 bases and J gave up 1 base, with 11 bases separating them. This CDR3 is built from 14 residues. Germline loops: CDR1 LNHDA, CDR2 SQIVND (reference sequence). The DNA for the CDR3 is TGTGCCAGTAGTCCCGGGACACGGAACACTGAAGCTTTCTTT. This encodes CASSPGTRNTEAFF.

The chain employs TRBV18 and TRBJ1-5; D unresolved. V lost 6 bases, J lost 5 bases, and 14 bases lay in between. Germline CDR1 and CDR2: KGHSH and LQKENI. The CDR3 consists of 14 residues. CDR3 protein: CASSPTFSDQPQHF. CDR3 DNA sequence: TGTGCCAGCTCTCCGACTTTTTCGGATCAGCCCCAGCATTTT.

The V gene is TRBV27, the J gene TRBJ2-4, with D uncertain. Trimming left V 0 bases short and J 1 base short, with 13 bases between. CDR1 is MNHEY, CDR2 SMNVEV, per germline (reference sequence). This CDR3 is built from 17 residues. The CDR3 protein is CASSLSWVAVAKNIQYF. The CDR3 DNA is TGTGCCAGCAGTTTATCGTGGGTTGCGGTGGCCAAAAACATTCAGTACTTC.

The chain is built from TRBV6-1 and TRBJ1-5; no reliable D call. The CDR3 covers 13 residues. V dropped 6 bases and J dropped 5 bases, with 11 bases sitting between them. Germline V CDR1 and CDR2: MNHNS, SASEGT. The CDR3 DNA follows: TGTGCCAGCAGCGAAAGGGAAGATCAGCCCCAGCATTTT. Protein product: CASSEREDQPQHF.

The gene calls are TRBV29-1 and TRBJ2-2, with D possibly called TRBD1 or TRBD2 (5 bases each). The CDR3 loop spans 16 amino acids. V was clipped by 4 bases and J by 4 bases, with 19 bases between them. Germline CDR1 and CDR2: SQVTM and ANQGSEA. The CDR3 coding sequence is TGCAGCGTTGCCCATACCGTTGGGACGGGCACCGGGGAGCTGTTTTTT. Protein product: CSVAHTVGTGTGELFF.

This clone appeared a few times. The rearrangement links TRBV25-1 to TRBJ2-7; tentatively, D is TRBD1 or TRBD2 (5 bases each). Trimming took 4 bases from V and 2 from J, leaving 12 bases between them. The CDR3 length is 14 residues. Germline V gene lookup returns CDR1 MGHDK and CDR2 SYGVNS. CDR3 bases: TGTGCCAGCAGTGGAGGGGCACAACCCTACGAGCAGTACTTC. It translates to CASSGGAQPYEQYF.

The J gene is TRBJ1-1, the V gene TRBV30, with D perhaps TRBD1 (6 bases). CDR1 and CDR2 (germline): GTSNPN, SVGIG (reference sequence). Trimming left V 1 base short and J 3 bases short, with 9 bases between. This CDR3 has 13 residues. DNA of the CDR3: TGTGCCTGGAGTGAGGGGGAGGACACTGAAGCTTTCTTT. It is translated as CAWSEGEDTEAFF.

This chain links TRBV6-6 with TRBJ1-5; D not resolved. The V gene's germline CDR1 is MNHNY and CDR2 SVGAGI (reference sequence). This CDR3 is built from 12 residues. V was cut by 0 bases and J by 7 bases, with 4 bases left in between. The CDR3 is CASSYSLQPQHF. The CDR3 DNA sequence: TGTGCCAGCAGTTACTCGCTCCAGCCCCAGCATTTT.

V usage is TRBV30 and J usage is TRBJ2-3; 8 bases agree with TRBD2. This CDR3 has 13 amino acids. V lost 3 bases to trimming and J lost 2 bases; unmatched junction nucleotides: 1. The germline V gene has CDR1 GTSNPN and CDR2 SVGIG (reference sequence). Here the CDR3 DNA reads TGTGCCTGGAGCGGGGGGGACACAGATACGCAGTATTTT. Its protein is CAWSGGDTDTQYF.